This TCR beta chain was recovered during a study of blood T cell repertoires in COVID-19. Across the whole study: T cells, B-cell-depleted T cells, or PBMCs provided the cDNA or gDNA that served as material.

The V and J ends lost 5 bases and 5 bases, in that order; junction bases with no gene match: 13. CDR3 length: 19 amino acids. Looked up from germline, CDR1 is MDHEN and CDR2 is SYDVKM. Original processing notes: It was from reference gene primer amplification that nucleated cell counts were estimated. Sequenced by immunoSEQ multiplex PCR; TCRdb stores in-frame clones only, minus some. The V and J calls and the clone size are those of that table, but D and trimming were determined from the DNA. The repertoire holds more than 200,000 clones, with 65% to 85% as singletons. This TCR came from a woman aged 80 or older with acute or convalescent COVID-19. Sequencing was performed on peripheral blood. The J gene is TRBJ2-2, the V gene TRBV28, with 14 bases that match TRBD2. CDR3: CASSPPGLAGEGKTGELFF. CDR3 nucleotide sequence: TGTGCCAGCAGTCCCCCGGGACTAGCGGGAGAGGGGAAAACCGGGGAGCTGTTTTTT.